The 22 T cell receptor beta chains below come from one sample, sequenced in a study of Graves' ophthalmopathy and Graves' hyperthyroidism. RNA transcripts served as template for amplifying TCR beta CDR3 sequences. HTBI-primed RT-PCR formed the first round, and a multiplex PCR formed the second. MiXCR, run by TCRdb on the multiplex PCR reads, gives a single entry per CDR3 protein. The repertoire holds fewer than 350,000 distinct CDR3 sequences, with about 17% as singletons. Sequenced material: peripheral blood. The receptors here all came from an adult man with Graves' ophthalmopathy.

The table lists this clonotype with many counts. CDR3 nucleotides: TGTGCCAGCAACCCCGGGGGTAGTAATCAGCCCCAGCATTTT. Translating it yields CASNPGGSNQPQHF. The chain uses TRBV28 and TRBJ1-5, with D possibly matching TRBD1 (5 bases). Germline CDR1 reads MDHEN; CDR2 reads SYDVKM. Trimming took 7 bases from V and 4 from J, leaving 14 bases between them. The CDR3 extends over 14 amino acids.

At least ten counts were recorded for this clonotype. This chain connects TRBV27 to TRBJ1-2; D gene uncertain. The CDR3 is made up of 15 amino acids. Looked up from germline, CDR1 is MNHEY and CDR2 is SMNVEV (reference sequence). V lost 4 bases and J lost 4, with 16 bases in between. The CDR3 DNA follows: TGTGCCAGCAGTTCCCGTATAGGAATGGTCTATGGCTACACCTTC. Protein sequence: CASSSRIGMVYGYTF.

This clonotype was found many times. The chain recombines TRBV6-1 with TRBJ1-5, with D tentatively TRBD1 (5 bases). This CDR3 has 14 amino acids. Looked up from germline, CDR1 is MNHNS and CDR2 is SASEGT. Trimming stripped 4 bases from V and 5 bases from J, with 12 bases between. The CDR3 bases are TGTGCCAGCAGTGGGGGCGCAAACGATCAGCCCCAGCATTTT. Amino acids: CASSGGANDQPQHF.

This clonotype was recorded many times. Germline is not matched at one junction end, which may reflect a read error. J is TRBJ1-5 and V is TRBV15; 8 bases are a match to TRBD1. The CDR3 runs 15 residues. The germline V gene encodes CDR1 LNHNV and CDR2 YYDKDF (reference sequence). CDR3 amino acids: CATSRGGQGIQPPHF. CDR3 sequence (DNA): TGTGCCACCAGCAGAGGAGGACAGGGTATCCAGCCCCCGCATTTT.

The chain couples TRBV24-1 to TRBJ1-1; possible D gene TRBD1, 6 bases. Germline V lookup: CDR1 KGHDR, CDR2 SFDVKD. The CDR3 is 12 amino acids. The V gene lost 3 bases and the J gene lost 7 bases, with 8 bases spanning the gap. This CDR3 is CATSDQTGEAFF. CDR3 bases: TGTGCCACCAGTGATCAGACAGGTGAAGCTTTCTTT.

This clonotype was detected many times. The gene calls are TRBV20-1 and TRBJ2-5, with no clear D. CDR1 and CDR2 (germline): DFQATT, SNEGSKA (reference sequence). Trimming took off 0 bases at V and 5 bases at J, with 13 bases between the two ends. The CDR3 is 14 residues long. The CDR3 reads CSAREGRARETQYF. CDR3 nucleotides: TGCAGTGCTAGAGAAGGAAGGGCGCGGGAGACCCAGTACTTC.

The sample holds many counts of this clonotype. V is TRBV20-1 and J is TRBJ2-7; 8 bases fit TRBD1. Unmatched junction bases numbered 10, after V lost 2 bases and J lost 4 bases. This CDR3 region has 15 residues. Germline V CDR1 and CDR2: DFQATT, SNEGSKA (reference sequence). For the CDR3, the DNA is TGCAGTGCTAGAAAGACAGGGGCTCGAGCATACGAGCAGTACTTC. It specifies CSARKTGARAYEQYF.

This clonotype was counted ten times or more. The chain carries TRBV12-3 or TRBV12-4 and TRBJ1-2; D is ambiguous. Trimming took 1 base from V and 4 from J, leaving 7 bases between them. This CDR3 has 13 residues. The CDR3 is CASSLGPVYGYTF. The CDR3 DNA sequence: TGTGCCAGCAGTTTAGGCCCAGTCTATGGCTACACCTTC.

This clonotype was seen many times. The V and J genes are TRBV27 and TRBJ1-6; 8 positions match TRBD1. The germline gives CDR1 MNHEY, CDR2 SMNVEV (reference sequence). This CDR3 has 15 residues. The J segment lost 6 bases and the V segment lost 5 bases, leaving 6 bases of the junction unmatched. CDR3 amino acids: CASSETRGRNSPLHF. DNA of the CDR3: TGTGCCAGCAGTGAGACCAGGGGGCGTAATTCACCCCTCCACTTT.

This clonotype was seen ten or more times. The gene calls are TRBV6-5 and TRBJ1-2; 7 positions agree with TRBD1. This CDR3 spans 14 amino acids. Germline CDR1 MNHEY, CDR2 SVGAGI. J gave up 7 bases and V 6 bases, and 11 bases lay outside the gene matches. The CDR3, as DNA: TGTGCCAGCAGCTACCTGACAGGGTCTCTTGGCTACACCTTC. It yields the protein CASSYLTGSLGYTF.

The V gene is TRBV15, the J gene TRBJ2-2, with 9 bases matching TRBD1. The length of the CDR3 is 17 residues. CDR1 is LNHNV, CDR2 YYDKDF, per germline (reference sequence). Trimming cost V 1 base and J 3 bases; bases outside gene matches: 6. The CDR3 DNA follows: TGTGCCACCAGCAGAGCTCCGGGACAGGGACACACCGGGGAGCTGTTTTTT. It codes for CATSRAPGQGHTGELFF.

The sample holds many counts of this clonotype. The chain carries TRBV7-2 and TRBJ2-5; TRBD2 matches at 11 bases. The CDR3 consists of 16 residues. The trim removed 2 bases at V and 2 bases at J, leaving 4 bases unmatched. Germline CDR1 is SGHTA and CDR2 is FQGNSA. The CDR3 nucleotides read TGTGCCAGCAGCTTAACCCCTAGCGGGGGGCAAGAGACCCAGTACTTC. It encodes CASSLTPSGGQETQYF.

The chain recombines TRBV19 with TRBJ2-5; 10 nucleotides agree with TRBD1. The germline V gene has CDR1 LNHDA and CDR2 SQIVND (reference sequence). This CDR3 comprises 15 residues. The V gene end was trimmed by 3 bases and the J gene end by 3 bases; junction bases not matched to a gene: 4. The CDR3 protein is CASSIRDRGEETQYF. DNA of the CDR3: TGTGCCAGTAGTATTAGGGACAGGGGAGAAGAGACCCAGTACTTC. The full variable domain, its missing parts supplied by reference TRBV19 and TRBJ2-5, is DGGITQSPKYLFRKEGQNVTLSCEQNLNHDAMYWYRQDPGQGLRLIYYSQIVNDFQKGDIAEGYSVSREKKESFPLTVTSAQKNPTAFYLCASSIRDRGEETQYFGPGTRLLVL.

In this sample, this clonotype turned up many times. This rearrangement joins TRBV7-2 to TRBJ2-7, with 7 bases fitting TRBD1. In germline, CDR1 is SGHTA, CDR2 FQGNSA. The CDR3 runs 11 residues. Trimming cost V 2 bases and J 13 bases; bases outside gene matches: 5. The CDR3 protein is CASSLRDRRYF. The CDR3, as DNA: TGTGCCAGCAGCTTACGGGACAGAAGATACTTC.

For this clonotype: This sequence may be a read error, since a much larger clone differs from it by one base. The CDR3 sequence: CAISFGLGSPLHF. DNA for the CDR3: TGTGCCATCAGTTTCGGGTTAGGATCACCCCTCCACTTT. The chain is built from TRBV12-3 or TRBV12-4 and TRBJ1-6; no reliable D call. The CDR3 has 13 residues.

In its sample, this clonotype was seen many times. The chain uses TRBV4-1 and TRBJ2-5; unclear D gene. This CDR3 has 13 residues. Germline V gene data show CDR1 as MGHRA and CDR2 as YSYEKL. V was shortened by 1 base and J by 4 bases, with 7 bases between the two germline ends. The CDR3, as DNA: TGCGCCAGCAGCCAAGTCGCCGTAGAGACCCAGTACTTC. Encoded protein: CASSQVAVETQYF.

This clonotype has more than one count but fewer than ten. The junction shows a germline mismatch at one end, possibly a read error. V and J are TRBV6-5 and TRBJ1-2; D is uncertain. CDR1 is MNHEY, CDR2 SVGAGI, per germline. This CDR3 is built from 17 residues. CDR3 protein: CASSYRTAYSSNYGYSF. CDR3 DNA sequence: TGTGCCAGCAGTTACAGGACGGCTTATTCGTCTAACTATGGCTACAGCTTC.

This clonotype showed up many times. The rearrangement links TRBV29-1 to TRBJ1-1; TRBD1 matches 8 bases. The CDR3 contains 13 residues. Unmatched junction bases numbered 7, after V lost 7 bases and J lost 3 bases. The germline gives CDR1 SQVTM, CDR2 ANQGSEA. CDR3 bases: TGCAGCGCCTGGACAGGGCTGTACACTGAAGCTTTCTTT. Translation: CSAWTGLYTEAFF.

This clonotype was seen ten or more times. The chain has TRBV4-2 and TRBJ2-7; 7 bases match TRBD1. Unmatched junction bases numbered 14, after V lost 3 bases and J lost 0 bases. The germline gives CDR1 LGHNA, CDR2 YNFKEQ. The CDR3 sequence is 18 residues long. The CDR3 loop is CASSHPGNRGKLSYEQYF. In nucleotides, the CDR3 is TGTGCCAGCAGCCACCCTGGAAACAGGGGCAAGCTCTCCTACGAGCAGTACTTC.

In its sample, this clonotype was seen many times. This chain joins TRBV30 and TRBJ2-2, with D possibly being TRBD1 or TRBD2 (5 bases each). The CDR3 consists of 15 residues. Looked up from germline, CDR1 is GTSNPN and CDR2 is SVGIG (reference sequence). The V gene lost 4 bases and the J gene lost 0 bases, with 12 bases spanning the gap. CDR3 DNA: TGTGCCTGGACGACGGGGCCGACGAACACCGGGGAGCTGTTTTTT. Residues: CAWTTGPTNTGELFF.

This chain uses TRBV6-1 with TRBJ1-1, with TRBD1 matching over 8 bases. Per germline, CDR1 MNHNS and CDR2 SASEGT. CDR3 length equals 14 residues. With V trimmed by 5 bases and J by 10 bases, 12 bases remained unmatched. CDR3 DNA sequence: TGTGCCAGCAGTCCACTGACGCCACAGGGGGTAGCTTTCTTT. Translating gives CASSPLTPQGVAFF.

This clonotype has only a few counts. The CDR3 here is CATGKAPNTGELFF. The CDR3 DNA reads TGTGCCACCGGCAAAGCGCCGAACACCGGGGAGCTGTTTTTT. This chain joins TRBV12-3 or TRBV12-4 and TRBJ2-2; D uncertain. This CDR3 is built from 14 residues. V lost 10 bases, J lost 0 bases, and 12 bases lay in between.